The 24 T cell receptor beta chains in this list originate from one sample, sequenced in a study of blood T cell repertoires in COVID-19. Method: immunoSEQ multiplex PCR; TCRdb's copy keeps in-frame clones and lacks some. The table has around 80,000 clones, over 75% seen once; the top ten hold roughly 12%. Material for sequencing was peripheral blood. These receptors all stem from an elderly man with acute or convalescent COVID-19.

V is TRBV7-8 and J is TRBJ1-4; possible D gene TRBD1, 6 bases. This CDR3 has 16 residues. V was pared by 6 bases and J by 4 bases, with 18 bases between. Germline-derived CDR1 and CDR2 are SGHVS and FQNEAQ. Written as DNA, the CDR3 is TGTGCCAGCAGGTCTTACGGAACAGGGAATAATGAAAAACTGTTTTTT. It codes for CASRSYGTGNNEKLFF.

CDR3 region: CASSDSGGGVDEQFF. CDR3 in DNA: TGTGCCAGCAGTGACTCCGGAGGGGGGGTGGATGAGCAGTTCTTC. The chain uses TRBV6-4 and TRBJ2-1; D is perhaps TRBD2 (7 bases). The V gene lost 0 bases and the J gene lost 8 bases, with 14 bases spanning the gap. The CDR3 length is 15 residues. Germline V gene lookup returns CDR1 MRHNA and CDR2 SNTAGT.

This rearrangement joins TRBV28 to TRBJ2-3; perhaps TRBD1 as D (5 bases). The V end was cut by 4 bases, the J end by 0 bases, with 11 bases between. Germline CDR1 is MDHEN and CDR2 is SYDVKM. CDR3 length equals 15 residues. CDR3 nucleotides: TGTGCCAGCAGTTCTTACAGGCGTAGCACAGATACGCAGTATTTT. Its protein product is CASSSYRRSTDTQYF.

The V and J genes are TRBV2 and TRBJ2-1; a weak D match, TRBD1 (7 bases). V was trimmed by 6 bases and J by 0 bases, leaving 12 bases between them. CDR3 length: 15 amino acids. Germline CDR1 is SNHLY and CDR2 is FYNNEI. The CDR3 loop reads CASSAGQSSYNEQFF. In nucleotides, the CDR3 is TGTGCCAGCAGCGCGGGACAGAGCTCCTACAATGAGCAGTTCTTC.

CDR3 region: CASSDGRGFMNTEAFF. The DNA of the CDR3 is TGTGCCAGCAGTGATGGCAGGGGTTTCATGAACACTGAAGCTTTCTTT. This chain joins TRBV2 and TRBJ1-1, with a tentative D call TRBD1 (6 bases). The CDR3 consists of 16 residues. Germline V gene sequence: CDR1 SNHLY, CDR2 FYNNEI. V lost 3 bases, J lost 0 bases, and 14 bases lay in between. Full variable domain (missing parts from reference TRBV2 and TRBJ1-1): EPEVTQTPSHQVTQMGQEVILRCVPISNHLYFYWYRQILGQKVEFLVSFYNNEISEKSEIFDDQFSVERPDGSNFTLKIRSTKLEDSAMYFCASSDGRGFMNTEAFFGQGTRLTVV.

The chain recombines TRBV6-5 with TRBJ2-7; 7 bases align to TRBD1. The CDR3 runs 13 residues. In germline, CDR1 is MNHEY, CDR2 SVGAGI. V lost 6 bases, J lost 4 bases, and 6 bases stayed unmatched. CDR3 sequence reads: CASRVPGQYEQYF. The CDR3 coding sequence is TGTGCCAGCAGAGTCCCGGGACAGTACGAGCAGTACTTC.

The V and J genes are TRBV6-5 and TRBJ1-5; D not resolved. Germline V gene sequence: CDR1 MNHEY, CDR2 SVGAGI. Trimming removed 8 bases from V and 6 bases from J, with 14 bases in between. The CDR3 runs to 13 residues. CDR3 nucleotide sequence: TGTGCCAGCTTGAGGGAACAGCGTCAGCCCCAGCATTTT. Amino acids: CASLREQRQPQHF.

The gene calls are TRBV3-1 (or the pseudogene TRBV3-2) and TRBJ2-7; the D gene is possibly TRBD1 (5 bases). The CDR3 runs 14 residues. Germline V gene data show CDR1 as LGHDT and CDR2 as YNNKEL (reference sequence). V was pared by 1 base and J by 7 bases, with 14 bases between. The CDR3 loop is CASSQVRRAGEQYF. DNA of the CDR3: TGTGCCAGCAGCCAAGTAAGACGGGCAGGGGAGCAGTACTTC.

In DNA, the CDR3 is TGTGCCAGCAGCCCTCGACAAATGAACACTGAAGCTTTCTTT. It specifies CASSPRQMNTEAFF. The J gene is TRBJ1-1, the V gene TRBV7-9; no clear D gene. V lost 5 bases to trimming and J lost 0 bases, with 10 bases between them. The V gene's germline CDR1 is SEHNR and CDR2 FQNEAQ (reference sequence). CDR3 size: 14 residues.

This chain uses TRBV24-1 with TRBJ2-2; D is unresolved. Trimming left V 3 bases short and J 7 bases short, with 11 bases between. Germline CDR1 reads KGHDR; CDR2 reads SFDVKD. The length of the CDR3 is 14 residues. The CDR3 bases are TGTGCCACCAGTGATGTTAACAGTGTCGGGGAGCTGTTTTTT. It specifies CATSDVNSVGELFF.

The chain employs TRBV5-6 and TRBJ2-3; a weak D match, TRBD2 (6 bases). The V and J ends lost 0 bases and 6 bases respectively, with 14 bases between them. CDR3 length equals 15 residues. The germline gives CDR1 SGHDT, CDR2 YYEEEE. The CDR3 reads CASSLAGTPRDTQYF. CDR3 sequence (DNA): TGTGCCAGCAGCTTGGCCGGGACTCCGCGGGATACGCAGTATTTT.

This sequence joins TRBV28 and TRBJ1-2; maybe TRBD1 (5 bases). Germline V CDR1 and CDR2: MDHEN, SYDVKM. The CDR3 is 14 residues long. V lost 7 bases and J 2 bases, leaving 14 bases between the germline ends. The CDR3 here is CASTTNGGNYGYTF. The CDR3 bases are TGTGCCAGCACTACGAACGGGGGGAACTATGGCTACACCTTC.

This rearrangement joins TRBV6-5 to TRBJ2-5, with D perhaps matching TRBD1 (6 bases). Germline V gives CDR1 MNHEY, CDR2 SVGAGI. Trimming left V 2 bases short and J 10 bases short, with 11 bases between. The CDR3 has 12 residues. CDR3 protein: CASSYGQGSQYF. The DNA for the CDR3 is TGTGCCAGCAGTTACGGGCAGGGGAGCCAGTACTTC.

This chain links TRBV10-3 with TRBJ1-5; D is perhaps TRBD1 (5 bases). V was cut by 3 bases and J by 7 bases, with 13 bases left in between. This CDR3 contains 14 residues. Per germline, CDR1 ENHRY and CDR2 SYGVKD. The CDR3 reads CAISDGGIGQPQHF. In DNA form, the CDR3 reads TGTGCCATCAGTGACGGGGGGATCGGACAGCCCCAGCATTTT.

V and J are TRBV2 and TRBJ1-5; 7 positions agree with TRBD1. The germline gives CDR1 SNHLY, CDR2 FYNNEI. The CDR3 extends over 15 amino acids. V gave up 5 bases and J gave up 4 bases; unmatched junction bases: 8. CDR3 region: CASSKRRDSNQPQHF. In nucleotides, the CDR3 is TGTGCCAGCAGTAAACGCCGGGACAGTAATCAGCCCCAGCATTTT.

The chain carries TRBV27 and TRBJ2-1; 7 nucleotides line up with TRBD1. This CDR3 has 14 residues. The germline V gene encodes CDR1 MNHEY and CDR2 SMNVEV (reference sequence). After removal of 6 bases from V and 0 bases from J, the junction contained 2 bases not matched to a gene. The CDR3 is CASSDRVSYNEQFF. CDR3 bases: TGTGCCAGCAGCGACAGGGTCTCCTACAATGAGCAGTTCTTC.

The V and J genes are TRBV5-1 and TRBJ1-2, with a tentative D call TRBD1 (5 bases). The CDR3 length is 16 residues. Per germline, CDR1 SGHRS and CDR2 YFSETQ. Trimming stripped 0 bases from V and 0 bases from J, with 12 bases between. The CDR3 sequence: CASSLAGGAANYGYTF. CDR3 sequence (DNA): TGCGCCAGCAGCTTGGCCGGAGGGGCGGCTAACTATGGCTACACCTTC.

The chain uses TRBV9 and TRBJ1-2; 8 positions agree with TRBD1. Germline assignment: CDR1 SGDLS and CDR2 YYNGEE. Losses at the gene ends were 2 bases for V and 0 bases for J; bases not matched to a gene: 12. The CDR3 extends over 18 amino acids. The CDR3 here is CASSVSNKTGAANYGYTF. Written as DNA, the CDR3 is TGTGCCAGCAGCGTTAGCAATAAGACAGGGGCTGCTAACTATGGCTACACCTTC.

For this clone: Relative to the germline gene, one junction end is altered; a read error may explain this. The CDR3 is CASSPRVSGTDTQYF. The CDR3 nucleotides read TGTGCTAGCAGCCCACGGGTCTCTGGCACAGATACGCAGTATTTT. V and J are TRBV7-7 and TRBJ2-3; the D is unclear. Germline CDR1 SSHAT, CDR2 FNYEAQ (reference sequence). The CDR3 runs 15 residues.

This clone was counted a single time. The CDR3 DNA reads as TGTGCCACTTCTGCCGGACAGCGCACAGATACGCAGTATTTT. It specifies CATSAGQRTDTQYF. The chain couples TRBV6-5 to TRBJ2-3; possibly TRBD1 for D (6 bases). This CDR3 spans 14 amino acids. V lost 10 bases, J lost 1 base, and 15 bases lay in between. Germline V gene data show CDR1 as MNHEY and CDR2 as SVGAGI.

The chain joins TRBV5-1 to TRBJ2-2; D may be TRBD1 (5 bases). Trimming shortened V by 4 bases and J by 1 base, and 17 bases separated the two germline ends. CDR3 size: 17 residues. Germline V CDR1 and CDR2: SGHRS, YFSETQ. DNA of the CDR3: TGCGCCAGCAGCCCGATTGGCAGGGCCGAGAACACCGGGGAGCTGTTTTTT. Translation gives CASSPIGRAENTGELFF.

The chain recombines TRBV18 with TRBJ2-3; 7 nucleotides line up with TRBD1. The V and J ends lost 5 bases and 3 bases, in that order; junction bases with no gene match: 5. Germline values: CDR1 KGHSH, CDR2 LQKENI. This CDR3 is 14 amino acids long. The CDR3: CASSATQGTDTQYF. CDR3 DNA: TGTGCCAGCTCAGCGACACAGGGGACAGATACGCAGTATTTT.

This chain joins TRBV10-3 and TRBJ2-7; possible D gene TRBD1, 6 bases. V lost 6 bases and J lost 4, with 16 bases in between. This CDR3 comprises 14 residues. Germline-derived CDR1 and CDR2 are ENHRY and SYGVKD. DNA for the CDR3: TGTGCCATCAGCCCCGGGACAAATCAGTACGAGCAGTACTTC. It specifies CAISPGTNQYEQYF.

The chain uses TRBV2 and TRBJ1-2; 8 bases are a match to TRBD1. Germline values: CDR1 SNHLY, CDR2 FYNNEI. The CDR3 has 13 residues. Trimming at V came to 6 bases and at J to 5 bases, leaving 5 bases not matched to a gene. The CDR3 spells CASRWTGTYGYTF. CDR3 sequence (DNA): TGTGCCAGCAGGTGGACAGGGACATATGGCTACACCTTC.